This T cell receptor beta chain originates from a study of circulating and synovial CD4+ cells in juvenile arthritis. Findings and caveats of the study: Some such blood samples were as oligoclonal as synovium. CPL and bulk CD4 samples differed at least tenfold in T cell genomes. Compared with bulk blood, circulating pathogenic-like lymphocytes shared substantially more CDR3 sequences with synovial T cells.

As to this clone: The antigen is not known.

Some clones are missing from TCRdb's copy, which holds only in-frame ones; the method was immunoSEQ multiplex PCR. Altogether 30,000 or so clones are present, around 96% being singletons, with the ten largest covering about 0.66%. J gave up 4 bases and V 5 bases, and 10 bases lay outside the gene matches. The CDR3 has 16 amino acids. Germline values: CDR1 SGHVS, CDR2 FQNEAQ. The origin of this receptor is a human donor with juvenile idiopathic arthritis. V and J are TRBV7-8 and TRBJ2-1; 8 bases agree with TRBD2. Sequencing was performed on CD4+ T cells from blood. In DNA, the CDR3 is TGTGCCAGCAGCCCGGACTATAGCGGGGCATACAATGAGCAGTTCTTC. Its translation is CASSPDYSGAYNEQFF.